These 32 T cell receptor beta chains came from one sample sequenced in a study of blood T cell repertoires in COVID-19. Libraries were prepared by immunoSEQ multiplex PCR; TCRdb keeps only in-frame clonotypes and omits some of them. The sample has about 42,000 clones; around 91% are singletons. The sequenced sample consisted of peripheral blood. Receptors originate from a man between 45 and 60 years old with active COVID-19.

The chain is built from TRBV6-1 and TRBJ2-5; possible D gene TRBD1, 5 bases. The CDR3 loop spans 14 amino acids. CDR1 is MNHNS and CDR2 is SASEGT in the germline V gene. V shed 2 bases and J shed 5 bases, with 12 bases lying between them. CDR3 nucleotides: TGTGCCAGCAGTGAAATCGGCAGGGTGGAGACCCAGTACTTC. Translating it yields CASSEIGRVETQYF.

CDR3 amino acids: CASSPFQRGVQETQYF. CDR3 bases: TGTGCCAGCAGCCCCTTCCAGCGGGGGGTTCAAGAGACCCAGTACTTC. The J gene is TRBJ2-5, the V gene TRBV6-2 or TRBV6-3; 9 bases map to TRBD2. This CDR3 is built from 16 residues. Germline trimming cut 6 bases from V and 2 bases from J; bases unmatched to any gene: 10. Germline-derived CDR1 and CDR2 are MNHEY and SVGEGT.

This chain joins TRBV5-1 and TRBJ1-2; D perhaps matches TRBD1 (5 bases). CDR3 size: 15 residues. Germline CDR1 is SGHRS and CDR2 is YFSETQ. The V end was cut by 3 bases, the J end by 1 base, with 13 bases between. The CDR3 coding sequence is TGCGCCAGCAGCTCCTCTCCGACAGATAACTATGGCTACACCTTC. Protein sequence: CASSSSPTDNYGYTF.

V usage is TRBV19 and J usage is TRBJ2-7, with 7 bases matching TRBD1. Per the germline V gene, CDR1 is LNHDA and CDR2 is SQIVND (reference sequence). V gave up 7 bases and J gave up 3 bases; unmatched junction bases: 12. The CDR3 covers 15 residues. The CDR3 sequence is CASTWREGADYEQYF. The CDR3 region has the DNA TGTGCCAGTACATGGCGCGAGGGGGCCGACTACGAGCAGTACTTC.

The gene calls are TRBV5-1 and TRBJ1-2, with a tentative D call TRBD1 (5 bases). This CDR3 contains 14 residues. Germline assignment: CDR1 SGHRS and CDR2 YFSETQ. V was clipped by 0 bases and J by 8 bases, with 14 bases between them. CDR3 protein: CASSLGPGVRGYTF. The DNA for the CDR3 is TGCGCCAGCAGCTTGGGTCCGGGGGTTAGGGGCTACACCTTC.

The V and J genes are TRBV29-1 and TRBJ1-1, with 7 bases matching TRBD1. Trimming took 2 bases from V and 0 from J; bases not matched to a gene: 6. This CDR3 spans 15 amino acids. CDR1 SQVTM and CDR2 ANQGSEA come from the germline V gene. The CDR3 here is CSVERDSNVNTEAFF. The CDR3 nucleotides are TGCAGCGTTGAAAGGGACAGTAACGTGAACACTGAAGCTTTCTTT.

The rearrangement links TRBV19 to TRBJ1-5, with 8 bases matching TRBD1. The CDR3 sequence is 16 residues long. J was trimmed by 4 bases and V by 5 bases; bases with no gene match: 10. The germline CDR1 and CDR2 sequences are LNHDA and SQIVND (reference sequence). CDR3: CASSLTGQARNQPQHF. CDR3 in DNA: TGTGCCAGTAGTTTGACGGGACAGGCAAGGAATCAGCCCCAGCATTTT.

The chain links TRBV19 to TRBJ2-1, with 7 bases aligning to TRBD1. This CDR3 contains 15 residues. CDR1 LNHDA and CDR2 SQIVND come from the germline V gene (reference sequence). With 5 bases clipped from V and 5 bases from J, the junction kept 9 bases outside the gene matches. CDR3 nucleotide sequence: TGTGCCAGTAGTTCCACCCGGACAGGAAACAATGAGCAGTTCTTC. Encoded protein: CASSSTRTGNNEQFF. The whole variable domain, filled in from reference TRBV19 and TRBJ2-1, reads DGGITQSPKYLFRKEGQNVTLSCEQNLNHDAMYWYRQDPGQGLRLIYYSQIVNDFQKGDIAEGYSVSREKKESFPLTVTSAQKNPTAFYLCASSSTRTGNNEQFFGPGTRLTVL.

V is TRBV10-3 and J is TRBJ2-5; 7 nucleotides line up with TRBD1. The germline V gene has CDR1 ENHRY and CDR2 SYGVKD. V shed 6 bases and J 5 bases; nucleotides not matched to a gene: 18. The CDR3 extends over 17 amino acids. CDR3 bases: TGTGCCATCAGCCGCTATACGCCGACAGGGCTGGGGGAGACCCAGTACTTC. It translates to CAISRYTPTGLGETQYF.

The rearrangement joins TRBV7-9 to TRBJ2-1; 10 bases match TRBD1. There are 19 residues in the CDR3. The germline gives CDR1 SEHNR, CDR2 FQNEAQ (reference sequence). V shed 6 bases, J shed 2 bases, and the junction held 16 bases outside the gene matches. The chain's CDR3 is CASSPRDRGFNHPYNEQFF. The CDR3 DNA sequence: TGTGCCAGCAGTCCCCGGGACAGGGGTTTCAACCATCCCTACAATGAGCAGTTCTTC.

This clone has a handful of counts. The rearrangement joins TRBV19 to TRBJ1-2; tentatively, D is TRBD1 (5 bases). This CDR3 spans 19 amino acids. Germline V gene lookup returns CDR1 LNHDA and CDR2 SQIVND (reference sequence). V lost 2 bases, J lost 8 bases, and 30 bases lay in between. The CDR3 sequence is CASSIILARRDGKGKGYTF. The CDR3 DNA follows: TGTGCCAGTAGTATAATACTGGCAAGGAGGGACGGCAAGGGTAAAGGCTACACCTTC. Full variable domain (missing parts from reference TRBV19 and TRBJ1-2): DGGITQSPKYLFRKEGQNVTLSCEQNLNHDAMYWYRQDPGQGLRLIYYSQIVNDFQKGDIAEGYSVSREKKESFPLTVTSAQKNPTAFYLCASSIILARRDGKGKGYTFGSGTRLTVV.

Details on this clone: The junction does not match germline at one end; this may be a read error. This chain joins TRBV6-2 or TRBV6-3 and TRBJ1-2, with D unresolved. CDR3 size: 12 residues. Per the germline V gene, CDR1 is MNHEY and CDR2 is SVGEGT. The CDR3 nucleotides are TGTGCCAGCAGTTACTCAGGGAGTGGCTACGCCTTC. This sequence encodes CASSYSGSGYAF.

The chain combines TRBV2 with TRBJ1-2, with D possibly TRBD1 on 5 matching bases. Germline values: CDR1 SNHLY, CDR2 FYNNEI. V dropped 6 bases and J dropped 7 bases, with 12 bases sitting between them. This CDR3 is 12 amino acids long. The CDR3 here is CASSPGSGGYTF. The CDR3 DNA sequence: TGTGCCAGCAGCCCAGGGTCGGGTGGCTACACCTTC.

The rearrangement links TRBV6-5 to TRBJ1-3, with TRBD1 matching 7 bases. CDR3 length: 15 amino acids. Trimming cost V 7 bases and J 2 bases; bases outside gene matches: 8. CDR1 is MNHEY and CDR2 is SVGAGI in the germline V gene. The CDR3 bases are TGTGCCAGCACCCTCACAGGGGCGCCTGGAAACACCATATATTTT. This encodes CASTLTGAPGNTIYF.

The genes are TRBV23-1 and TRBJ1-2; TRBD1 might be the D (6 bases). TRBV23-1 is assigned to the ORF class and has an uncertain function. V dropped 4 bases and J dropped 0 bases, with 18 bases sitting between them. CDR3 length: 17 residues. This CDR3 reads CASSPEGGAATNYGYTF. In DNA form, the CDR3 reads TGCGCCAGCAGTCCTGAGGGGGGGGCAGCAACTAACTATGGCTACACCTTC.

The J gene is TRBJ1-1, the V gene TRBV6-5, with D possibly TRBD1 on 5 matching bases. Germline CDR1 MNHEY, CDR2 SVGAGI. V shed 6 bases and J shed 1 base, with 9 bases lying between them. The CDR3 contains 13 residues. This CDR3 is CASRYGQNTEAFF. The CDR3 DNA sequence: TGTGCCAGCAGGTACGGACAGAACACTGAAGCTTTCTTT.

V is TRBV11-2 and J is TRBJ2-1; maybe TRBD2 (5 bases). Germline V CDR1 and CDR2: SGHAT, FQNNGV. The CDR3 runs 12 residues. Trimming removed 7 bases from V and 9 bases from J, with 13 bases in between. The CDR3 protein is CASTPGGFEQFF. The CDR3 DNA sequence: TGTGCCAGCACCCCCGGAGGTTTTGAGCAGTTCTTC.

This chain joins TRBV3-1 (or the pseudogene TRBV3-2) and TRBJ2-2, with D tentatively TRBD2 (6 bases). Germline V gives CDR1 LGHDT, CDR2 YNNKEL (reference sequence). With 3 bases removed from V and 5 bases from J, the gap between germline ends came to 19 bases. The CDR3 extends over 17 amino acids. CDR3 in DNA: TGTGCCAGCAGCCAGGTTCTTGGGAGGCTCATGACCGGGGAGCTGTTTTTT. Translation gives CASSQVLGRLMTGELFF.

This chain uses TRBV6-5 with TRBJ1-1; TRBD1 aligns across 9 bases. Germline V gene sequence: CDR1 MNHEY, CDR2 SVGAGI. Trimming took 4 bases from V and 6 from J; bases not matched to a gene: 6. CDR3 length: 14 amino acids. CDR3 DNA: TGTGCCAGCAGTTTAGGGACAGGGAAGGCTGAAGCTTTCTTT. Amino acid sequence: CASSLGTGKAEAFF.

The rearrangement uses TRBV18 and TRBJ1-6, with D hard to call. Germline-derived CDR1 and CDR2 are KGHSH and LQKENI. V was clipped by 4 bases and J by 7 bases, with 5 bases between them. The CDR3 contains 12 residues. In DNA, the CDR3 is TGTGCCAGCTCACTAGAGAATTCACCCCTCCACTTT. Its translation: CASSLENSPLHF. Looking up the rest from reference TRBV18 and TRBJ1-6 gives the full variable domain: NAGVMQNPRHLVRRRGQEARLRCSPMKGHSHVYWYRQLPEEGLKFMVYLQKENIIDESGMPKERFSAEFPKEGPSILRIQQVVRGDSAAYFCASSLENSPLHFGNGTRLTVT.

CDR3 coding DNA: TGCGCCAGCAGCGAACAAGGCACAGATACGCAGTATTTT. This encodes CASSEQGTDTQYF. V and J are TRBV5-1 and TRBJ2-3; D is uncertain. The V and J ends lost 4 bases and 1 base respectively, with 7 bases between them. The CDR3 runs to 13 residues. Per germline, CDR1 SGHRS and CDR2 YFSETQ.

This chain uses TRBV14 with TRBJ2-7; 10 bases fit TRBD1. Germline V gives CDR1 SGHDN, CDR2 FVKESK. This CDR3 contains 15 residues. With 1 base clipped from V and 2 bases from J, the junction kept 2 bases outside the gene matches. CDR3 amino acids: CASSQAGTGAYEQYF. In DNA, the CDR3 is TGTGCCAGCAGCCAAGCCGGGACAGGGGCCTACGAGCAGTACTTC.

The chain uses TRBV5-4 and TRBJ2-2; 7 bases match TRBD2. Germline V lookup: CDR1 SGHNT, CDR2 YYREEE (reference sequence). V lost 1 base and J lost 4; bases outside the gene matches: 7. The CDR3 is 16 residues long. The DNA of the CDR3 is TGTGCCAGCAGCTTGATGGGCGGGGGACTCACCGGGGAGCTGTTTTTT. Protein: CASSLMGGGLTGELFF.

The gene calls are TRBV7-2 and TRBJ1-5, with 10 positions matching TRBD1. CDR3 length: 16 amino acids. CDR1 SGHTA and CDR2 FQGNSA come from the germline V gene. Unmatched junction bases numbered 7, after V lost 4 bases and J lost 4 bases. The CDR3 is CASSSMGTGVNQPQHF. The CDR3 DNA reads as TGTGCCAGCAGCTCCATGGGGACAGGGGTGAATCAGCCCCAGCATTTT.

The chain carries TRBV19 and TRBJ1-5, with D uncertain. The germline V gene has CDR1 LNHDA and CDR2 SQIVND (reference sequence). The CDR3 consists of 17 residues. The germline V and J ends were trimmed by 5 bases and 3 bases, with 20 bases remaining between them. CDR3 region: CASSWRVGSADNQPQHF. The CDR3 DNA reads as TGTGCCAGTAGTTGGAGGGTAGGGTCAGCCGACAATCAGCCCCAGCATTTT.

This clone was observed once. This chain links TRBV7-9 with TRBJ2-1; D possibly corresponds to TRBD2 (5 bases). Trimming stripped 6 bases from V and 0 bases from J, with 12 bases between. The CDR3 totals 15 residues. Germline loops: CDR1 SEHNR, CDR2 FQNEAQ (reference sequence). The CDR3 here is CASSPPGNSYNEQFF. CDR3 bases: TGTGCCAGCAGTCCTCCGGGAAACTCCTACAATGAGCAGTTCTTC.

The chain carries TRBV7-8 and TRBJ2-7; 8 nucleotides line up with TRBD1. V shed 2 bases and J 0 bases; nucleotides not matched to a gene: 3. This CDR3 spans 15 amino acids. Germline CDR1 and CDR2: SGHVS and FQNEAQ. The CDR3, as DNA: TGTGCCAGCAGCTTAAGGACAGGGATCTCCTACGAGCAGTACTTC. Translating gives CASSLRTGISYEQYF.

This sequence joins TRBV4-3 and TRBJ2-6; TRBD2 agrees at 8 bases. V was pared by 1 base and J by 4 bases, with 3 bases of the junction left unmatched. CDR1 LGHNA and CDR2 YSLEER come from the germline V gene. This CDR3 region has 16 residues. The CDR3 reads CASSQAGGNGANVLTF. The CDR3 nucleotides read TGCGCCAGCAGCCAAGCGGGGGGGAACGGGGCCAACGTCCTGACTTTC.

The chain links TRBV4-1 to TRBJ2-7; D perhaps matches TRBD1 (6 bases). Germline-derived CDR1 and CDR2 are MGHRA and YSYEKL. This CDR3 has 11 residues. Between the trimmed V and J ends, which lost 4 bases and 7 bases, there was a span of 8 bases. For the CDR3, the DNA is TGCGCCAGCAGCCTCGGACAGGAGCAGTACTTC. Protein: CASSLGQEQYF.

The rearrangement links TRBV4-1 to TRBJ1-4; D is possibly TRBD1 (5 bases). Trimming shortened V by 0 bases and J by 7 bases, and 9 bases separated the two germline ends. CDR1 is MGHRA and CDR2 is YSYEKL in the germline V gene. This CDR3 contains 14 residues. The CDR3 nucleotides are TGCGCCAGCAGCCAAGAAGGGGTAACTGAAAAACTGTTTTTT. It translates to CASSQEGVTEKLFF.

This clone was seen only a few times. The rearrangement uses TRBV27 and TRBJ1-6; TRBD1 might be the D (5 bases). The CDR3 runs to 15 residues. The ends were cut back, 3 bases at V and 2 bases at J, with 8 bases in the middle. Per germline, CDR1 MNHEY and CDR2 SMNVEV (reference sequence). The CDR3: CASSFVQAYNSPLHF. The CDR3 nucleotides are TGTGCCAGCAGTTTTGTACAGGCCTATAATTCACCCCTCCACTTT.

The rearrangement joins TRBV28 to TRBJ1-2; 7 nucleotides match TRBD1. The CDR3 runs 13 residues. Germline V CDR1 and CDR2: MDHEN, SYDVKM. The junction had 3 bases not matched to a gene; V was cut back by 6 bases and J by 2 bases. The CDR3 sequence is CASSRQGNYGYTF. The CDR3 DNA reads TGTGCCAGCAGCCGACAGGGAAACTATGGCTACACCTTC.